This T cell receptor (beta chain) was documented in a study of T cells in Graves' hyperthyroidism and ophthalmopathy (dated by TCRdb to the late 2010s). For the wider study: Peripheral blood samples were taken at the time of initial diagnosis, prior to any treatment. In roughly six Graves' hyperthyroidism patients, the study also compared T-cell repertoires from thyroid tissue with T-cell repertoires from blood. Prospective prediction of ophthalmopathy was tested in an independent validation cohort consisting of 18 hyperthyroidism patients and more than 15 patients who later progressed to ophthalmopathy. TCR Vbeta CDR3 sequencing of roughly 140 peripheral blood samples (around 45 ophthalmopathy, around 80 hyperthyroidism and approximately 17 progressor patients) is reported in the paper. To identify TCR V-J signatures that set the groups apart, the researchers used a discovery cohort of 100 patients, made up of 40 to 45 with Graves' ophthalmopathy and 55 to 65 with stable Graves' hyperthyroidism. After sampling, hyperthyroidism patients received methimazole starting at 30 mg daily, and ophthalmopathy patients received high-dose intravenous methylprednisolone. For training and testing, the 80 to 100 patients in the discovery cohort were randomly divided in a 7:3 ratio.

Amplification of TCR beta CDR3 regions was carried out from RNA transcripts. A first-round RT-PCR of the TCR CDR3 used the HTBI primer set with the Qiagen OneStep RT-PCR kit. A second multiplex PCR round built the libraries, followed by size selection and purification. Libraries were sequenced paired-end with 100 bp reads on an Illumina HiSeq2000. In the source study's methods: SOAPnuke was used to process the raw data, with reads discarded if the reads contained adapters or uncalled bases, had a mean Phred below 15, or lacked an exact constant-primer or identifier match. High-quality paired reads were merged using COPE v1.2.5, and each unique nucleotide sequence was defined as a clonotype. MiTCR v1.1 was used to align the clonotypes against IMGT TRBV, TRBD and TRBJ reference segments. Only V-J combinations with frequency above 0.0001, covering roughly 99% of repertoires, were analysed. A TCS score was defined as the ratio between F50 (clonal expansion) and ExV (chaos), using BLOSUM62-based TCRdist between CDR3 peptides within each V-J. Welch's t-statistics and random forest reduced 500 to 550 V-J features to roughly 13, which were used in a naive Bayes classifier (R e1071). TCRdb trimmed the raw reads at Q25, called clones with MiXCR and kept productive beta chains. All rows with the same CDR3 protein become a single entry with the most common DNA and genes. TCRdb, not the authors, supplied the V and J calls. This sample holds about 160,000 distinct CDR3 sequences; 8% to 9.5% were observed only once. The ten largest make up around 20% of the sample.

This clonotype has a count of ten or more. Its recognized antigen is unknown. No clone much larger than this one lies a single base away; base qualities are absent. Overall study outcomes, separate from this receptor: Most expanded thyroid clonotypes (frequency above 0.001) were also detected in blood, suggesting blood repertoires may reflect thyroid immune responses. In validation, the model predicted progression to ophthalmopathy a median of about 6.8 months before onset, with about 64% sensitivity and about 75% specificity. Sample size was not statistically predetermined, and blinding of investigators to group allocation was not performed. A model built on a 13 V-J signature distinguished ophthalmopathy from stable hyperthyroidism, reaching 85% to 90% sensitivity and around 81% specificity in cross-validation and 80%/75% in testing.

Reading the germline V gene gives CDR1 SNHLY and CDR2 FYNNEI. The CDR3 holds 14 amino acids from the cysteine to the phenylalanine. Only the CDR3 region is kept as DNA, spanning 42 bases read in frame from base 1. V drops 5 bases and J drops 0 bases, leaving 8 bases in between. The hyperthyroidism patients were between 18 and 65 years old and newly diagnosed, with a disease duration of less than 2 months. Exclusion was applied to patients with uncontrolled infections, other autoimmune diseases, pregnancy or lactation. Diagnoses were based on clinical symptoms, serum thyroxine and TRAb, thyroid ultrasound and orbital computed tomography. Blood from progressor patients was drawn when they were first diagnosed with hyperthyroidism, before any ophthalmopathy symptoms appeared. PBMCs were isolated from about 10 ml of fresh peripheral blood by Ficoll-Paque density gradient centrifugation. Progressor patients were defined as those initially diagnosed with Graves' hyperthyroidism in whom ophthalmopathy developed during follow-up. Trizol reagent was used to extract total RNA, and RNA quality was then checked on an Agilent 2100 Bioanalyzer.

This clonotype was obtained from a woman aged 18-30 years with Graves' hyperthyroidism that later progressed to Graves' ophthalmopathy. Sequencing input: blood. The rearrangement joined TRBV2 to TRBJ1-3; confidence is insufficient to name the D gene. The CDR3 amino acid sequence is: CASSQVFSGNTIYF. The DNA sequence is TGTGCCAGCAGTCAGGTGTTCTCTGGAAACACCATATATTTT.